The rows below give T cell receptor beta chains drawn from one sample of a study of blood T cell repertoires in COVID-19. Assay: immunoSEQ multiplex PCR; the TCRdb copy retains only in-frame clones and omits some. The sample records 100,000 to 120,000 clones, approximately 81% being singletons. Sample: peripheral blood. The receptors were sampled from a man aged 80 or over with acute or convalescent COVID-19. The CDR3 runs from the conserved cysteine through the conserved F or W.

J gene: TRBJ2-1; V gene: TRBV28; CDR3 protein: CASSAWDSEQFF
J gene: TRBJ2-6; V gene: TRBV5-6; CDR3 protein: CASSRGYSGANVLTF
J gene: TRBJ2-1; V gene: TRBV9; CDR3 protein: CASSVASSGAYNEQFF
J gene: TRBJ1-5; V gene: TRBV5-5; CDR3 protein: CASSQHNYPDQPQHF
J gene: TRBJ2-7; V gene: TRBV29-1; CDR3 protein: CSAEGTNYEQYF
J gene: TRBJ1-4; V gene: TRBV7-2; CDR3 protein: CASSVGTGEKLFF
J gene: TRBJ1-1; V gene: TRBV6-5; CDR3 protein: CASEVVRNTEAFF
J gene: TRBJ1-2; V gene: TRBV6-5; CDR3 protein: CASSQQVANYGYTF
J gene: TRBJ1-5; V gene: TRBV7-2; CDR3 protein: CASSLGQAGAPQHF
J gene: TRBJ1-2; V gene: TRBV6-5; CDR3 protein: CASSYSLLYGYTF
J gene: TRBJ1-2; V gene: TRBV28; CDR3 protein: CASSFVQGWGHGYTF
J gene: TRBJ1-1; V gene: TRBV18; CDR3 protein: CASSMGQTQRDTEAFF
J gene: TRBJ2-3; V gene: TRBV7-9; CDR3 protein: CASSSGIGQLLTDTQYF
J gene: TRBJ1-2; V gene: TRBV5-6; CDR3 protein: CASSLGTALYGYTF
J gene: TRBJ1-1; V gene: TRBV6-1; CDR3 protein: CASSEDRVRAEAFF
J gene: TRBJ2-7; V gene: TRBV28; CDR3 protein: CASSLHSGQAYEQYF
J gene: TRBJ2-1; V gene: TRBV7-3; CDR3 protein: CASSSDRALRNEQFF
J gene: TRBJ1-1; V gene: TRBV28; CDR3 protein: CASSPGGRTEAFF
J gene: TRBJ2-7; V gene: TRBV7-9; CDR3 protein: CASSLGGSGYEQYF
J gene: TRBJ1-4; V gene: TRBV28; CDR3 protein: CASSSPGRLNEKLFF